Listed here are 27 T cell receptor beta chains from one sample, sequenced in a study of T cell responses to AZD1222 COVID-19 vaccine. Some clones are missing from TCRdb's copy, which holds only in-frame ones; the method was immunoSEQ multiplex PCR. The profile covers approximately 140,000 clones, with about 91% appearing a single time and more than 13% taken by the ten largest. Sample: peripheral blood, taken on day 0 of AZD1222 vaccination. Receptor source: an adult in good health.

This rearrangement joins TRBV5-6 to TRBJ2-5, with 8 bases aligning to TRBD1. CDR1 is SGHDT, CDR2 YYEEEE, per germline. Trimming took 4 bases from V and 7 from J; bases not matched to a gene: 12. The CDR3 is 15 amino acids. CDR3 region: CASSEGDRPWGTQYF. The CDR3 region has the DNA TGTGCCAGCAGCGAGGGGGACAGGCCCTGGGGGACCCAGTACTTC.

The CDR3 is CASRAPVGYTF. The CDR3 coding sequence is TGTGCCAGCCGAGCACCGGTTGGCTACACCTTC. The gene calls are TRBV28 and TRBJ1-2, with D unclear. This CDR3 comprises 11 residues. V was shortened by 8 bases and J by 7 bases, with 11 bases between the two germline ends. CDR1 and CDR2 from the germline V gene are MDHEN and SYDVKM.

V is TRBV28 and J is TRBJ2-2, with a tentative D call TRBD2 (6 bases). V lost 3 bases and J lost 1, with 9 bases in between. Germline V gives CDR1 MDHEN, CDR2 SYDVKM. The CDR3 runs to 15 residues. The CDR3 nucleotides are TGTGCCAGCAGTTTTTTGGGAGGGAACACCGGGGAGCTGTTTTTT. This sequence encodes CASSFLGGNTGELFF. The complete variable domain, with remaining parts taken from reference TRBV28 and TRBJ2-2, reads DVKVTQSSRYLVKRTGEKVFLECVQDMDHENMFWYRQDPGLGLRLIYFSYDVKMKEKGDIPEGYSVSREKKERFSLILESASTNQTSMYLCASSFLGGNTGELFFGEGSRLTVL.

The V call is TRBV11-2, the J call TRBJ2-5; D gene uncertain. CDR1 and CDR2 (germline): SGHAT, FQNNGV. The germline V and J ends were trimmed by 3 bases and 4 bases, with 6 bases remaining between them. The CDR3 sequence is 12 residues long. The CDR3 region is CASSFNRETQYF. CDR3 nucleotides: TGTGCCAGCAGCTTCAACCGAGAGACCCAGTACTTC. Based on the CDR3 plus reference TRBV11-2 and TRBJ2-5, the full variable domain is EAGVAQSPRYKIIEKRQSVAFWCNPISGHATLYWYQQILGQGPKLLIQFQNNGVVDDSQLPKDRFSAERLKGVDSTLKIQPAKLEDSAVYLCASSFNRETQYFGPGTRLLVL.

The chain links TRBV5-1 to TRBJ1-1; D remains ambiguous. The V gene lost 0 bases and the J gene lost 5 bases, with 11 bases spanning the gap. The CDR3 sequence is 14 residues long. CDR1 is SGHRS, CDR2 YFSETQ, per germline. CDR3 region: CASSLAGLTTEAFF. CDR3 DNA: TGCGCCAGCAGCTTGGCCGGTCTGACTACTGAAGCTTTCTTT.

The rearrangement links TRBV18 to TRBJ2-5; no clear D. Germline V gene sequence: CDR1 KGHSH, CDR2 LQKENI. Between the trimmed V and J ends, which lost 4 bases and 1 base, there was a span of 10 bases. The length of the CDR3 is 14 residues. CDR3 nucleotides: TGTGCCAGCTCACTTCAACAAAGCCAAGAGACCCAGTACTTC. Its protein product is CASSLQQSQETQYF.

The chain couples TRBV19 to TRBJ1-3, with D hard to call. Trimming removed 5 bases at V and 0 bases at J, with 14 bases between. The CDR3 spans 16 residues. Germline loops: CDR1 LNHDA, CDR2 SQIVND (reference sequence). The CDR3 DNA reads TGTGCCAGTAGTGTACTCACCCGGGCCTCTGGAAACACCATATATTTT. This encodes CASSVLTRASGNTIYF.

The V and J genes are TRBV4-2 and TRBJ2-5, with unresolved D. Germline CDR1 and CDR2: LGHNA and YNFKEQ. The V end was cut by 1 base, the J end by 1 base, with 7 bases between. The CDR3 sequence is 14 residues long. CDR3 nucleotide sequence: TGTGCCAGCAGCCAAGGTATACTCCAAGAGACCCAGTACTTC. Residues: CASSQGILQETQYF.

In its sample, this clone was seen once. The J gene is TRBJ2-7, the V gene TRBV19, with 7 bases lining up with TRBD2. The CDR3 sequence is 15 residues long. Trimming at V came to 1 base and at J to 2 bases, leaving 5 bases not matched to a gene. Germline CDR1 reads LNHDA; CDR2 reads SQIVND (reference sequence). The CDR3: CASSIGRGVAYEQYF. The CDR3 DNA is TGTGCCAGTAGTATAGGACGGGGGGTGGCCTACGAGCAGTACTTC.

This sequence joins TRBV7-2 and TRBJ1-6, with TRBD1 matching over 9 bases. Germline CDR1 SGHTA, CDR2 FQGNSA. The CDR3 runs 15 residues. J lost 7 bases, V lost 6 bases, and 7 bases had no gene match. The CDR3 DNA follows: TGTGCCAGCAGGTTTCTTGACAGGGGGAATTCACCCCTCCACTTT. Protein: CASRFLDRGNSPLHF. The full variable domain, rest sourced from reference TRBV7-2 and TRBJ1-6, is GAGVSQSPSNKVTEKGKDVELRCDPISGHTALYWYRQSLGQGLEFLIYFQGNSAPDKSGLPSDRFSAERTGGSVSTLTIQRTQQEDSAVYLCASRFLDRGNSPLHFGNGTRLTVT.

The rearrangement uses TRBV27 and TRBJ2-3, with a weak D call TRBD1 (6 bases). The germline V gene encodes CDR1 MNHEY and CDR2 SMNVEV (reference sequence). V lost 5 bases and J 0 bases, leaving 15 bases between the germline ends. The length of the CDR3 is 16 residues. Written as DNA, the CDR3 is TGTGCCAGCAGTCCCACCGTGGGGGCTAGCACAGATACGCAGTATTTT. It is translated as CASSPTVGASTDTQYF.

The chain carries TRBV6-2 or TRBV6-3 and TRBJ1-2, with TRBD1 as a possible D gene (6 bases). With 5 bases removed from V and 0 bases from J, the gap between germline ends came to 16 bases. This CDR3 has 16 residues. CDR1 and CDR2 from the germline V gene are MNHEY and SVGEGT. In DNA form, the CDR3 reads TGTGCCAGCAGTACTCAAGACAGGTCAGCTAACTATGGCTACACCTTC. It codes for CASSTQDRSANYGYTF.

The J gene is TRBJ2-3, the V gene TRBV3-1 (or the pseudogene TRBV3-2), with 8 bases lining up with TRBD2. J was trimmed by 4 bases and V by 3 bases; bases with no gene match: 3. Looked up from germline, CDR1 is LGHDT and CDR2 is YNNKEL (reference sequence). This CDR3 is built from 14 residues. CDR3 residues: CASSQSGGPDTQYF. The CDR3 DNA is TGTGCCAGCAGCCAGTCGGGGGGGCCAGATACGCAGTATTTT.

The chain recombines TRBV27 with TRBJ1-5; D might be TRBD1 (6 bases). The V end lost 5 bases, the J end lost 2 bases, and 10 bases lay between the germline ends. The CDR3 is 14 amino acids. Germline-derived CDR1 and CDR2 are MNHEY and SMNVEV (reference sequence). The CDR3 spells CASSLNRGNQPQHF. The CDR3 nucleotides are TGTGCCAGCAGTCTTAACAGGGGCAATCAGCCCCAGCATTTT.

The chain carries TRBV9 and TRBJ2-5, with 9 bases identical to TRBD1. CDR1 SGDLS and CDR2 YYNGEE come from the germline V gene. J was trimmed by 5 bases and V by 1 base; bases with no gene match: 3. The CDR3 contains 14 residues. The DNA of the CDR3 is TGTGCCAGCAGCGTACCCGGGACAGGGGAGACCCAGTACTTC. As protein: CASSVPGTGETQYF.

The sample holds one count of this clone. The chain combines TRBV5-5 with TRBJ2-5, with D uncertain. V was clipped by 4 bases and J by 5 bases, with 18 bases between them. Germline V CDR1 and CDR2: SGHKS, YYEKEE (reference sequence). The CDR3 is made up of 15 amino acids. In DNA, the CDR3 is TGTGCCAGCAGCCCAACCGTCTCCTTAGTTGAGACCCAGTACTTC. Translating it yields CASSPTVSLVETQYF.

CDR3 DNA: TGTGCCAGCTCACCATTTGTCTCTGGGGGGTCTGAAGCTTTCTTT. It is translated as CASSPFVSGGSEAFF. The genes are TRBV18 and TRBJ1-1, with TRBD1 as a possible D gene (5 bases). The V end lost 2 bases, the J end lost 6 bases, and 16 bases lay between the germline ends. This CDR3 has 15 amino acids. CDR1 is KGHSH and CDR2 is LQKENI in the germline V gene.

The rearrangement uses TRBV5-4 and TRBJ2-7, with 7 bases matching TRBD2. This CDR3 region has 15 residues. With 4 bases clipped from V and 3 bases from J, the junction kept 10 bases outside the gene matches. Germline V lookup: CDR1 SGHNT, CDR2 YYREEE (reference sequence). The CDR3 spells CASSPTGGAYYEQYF. The CDR3 DNA sequence: TGTGCCAGCAGCCCCACGGGGGGAGCCTACTACGAGCAGTACTTC.

The J gene is TRBJ2-5, the V gene TRBV24-1; D is perhaps TRBD1 or TRBD2 (5 bases each). Germline loops: CDR1 KGHDR, CDR2 SFDVKD. Trimming cost V 4 bases and J 2 bases, with 13 bases left between them. This CDR3 comprises 15 residues. This chain's CDR3 is CATSDPSGRQETQYF. The CDR3 DNA reads TGTGCCACCAGTGACCCGTCGGGGCGACAAGAGACCCAGTACTTC.

The CDR3 region has the DNA TGTGCCAGCAGCCAAAGGTCCGATGAAGCTTTCTTT. It encodes CASSQRSDEAFF. This sequence joins TRBV11-2 and TRBJ1-1; D ambiguous. The V and J ends lost 5 bases and 7 bases respectively, with 11 bases between them. CDR1 and CDR2 (germline): SGHAT, FQNNGV. This CDR3 has 12 residues.

The chain joins TRBV30 to TRBJ2-7; D ambiguous. CDR1 and CDR2 from the germline V gene are GTSNPN and SVGIG (reference sequence). The V end was cut by 1 base, the J end by 3 bases, with 4 bases between. The CDR3 is 11 residues long. CDR3 nucleotide sequence: TGTGCCTGGAGTGAAAACTACGAGCAGTACTTC. This gives the protein CAWSENYEQYF.

The chain combines TRBV28 with TRBJ1-2; no firm D call. V was shortened by 5 bases and J by 5 bases, with 9 bases between the two germline ends. This CDR3 region has 12 residues. Germline V lookup: CDR1 MDHEN, CDR2 SYDVKM. For the CDR3, the DNA is TGTGCCAGCAGTGGGAACCGGTATGGCTACACCTTC. Translation gives CASSGNRYGYTF.

The rearrangement uses TRBV19 and TRBJ2-5; 10 nucleotides line up with TRBD1. From germline, CDR1 is LNHDA and CDR2 SQIVND (reference sequence). The V gene end was trimmed by 3 bases and the J gene end by 5 bases; junction bases not matched to a gene: 0. The CDR3 sequence is 13 residues long. This chain's CDR3 is CASSMDRGETQYF. The CDR3 coding sequence is TGTGCCAGTAGTATGGACAGGGGGGAGACCCAGTACTTC.

The chain uses TRBV5-5 and TRBJ2-3; 8 bases map to TRBD2. With V trimmed by 4 bases and J by 0 bases, 7 bases remained unmatched. CDR3 length equals 16 residues. Germline V gene lookup returns CDR1 SGHKS and CDR2 YYEKEE (reference sequence). The CDR3 protein is CASSATSGPSTDTQYF. The CDR3 nucleotides read TGTGCCAGCAGCGCTACTAGCGGACCTAGCACAGATACGCAGTATTTT.

The chain is built from TRBV5-4 and TRBJ2-3, with D perhaps TRBD2 (5 bases). The CDR3 is 13 amino acids. V was cut by 4 bases and J by 0 bases, with 6 bases left in between. From germline, CDR1 is SGHNT and CDR2 YYREEE (reference sequence). This CDR3 reads CASSRDSTDTQYF. The CDR3 DNA reads as TGTGCCAGCAGCCGGGATAGCACAGATACGCAGTATTTT. The whole variable domain, remainder taken from reference TRBV5-4 and TRBJ2-3, is ETGVTQSPTHLIKTRGQQVTLRCSSQSGHNTVSWYQQALGQGPQFIFQYYREEENGRGNFPPRFSGLQFPNYSSELNVNALELDDSALYLCASSRDSTDTQYFGPGTRLTVL.

This chain links TRBV4-3 with TRBJ2-2; TRBD1 is a possible D gene (6 bases). V lost 0 bases to trimming and J lost 5 bases, with 10 bases between them. From germline, CDR1 is LGHNA and CDR2 YSLEER. The CDR3 has 15 amino acids. The DNA of the CDR3 is TGCGCCAGCAGCCAAGATCCCCAGGGGACCGGGGAGCTGTTTTTT. Translating it yields CASSQDPQGTGELFF.

The chain couples TRBV7-9 to TRBJ1-4; 8 bases are a match to TRBD1. The CDR3 has 18 amino acids. J lost 0 bases, V lost 5 bases, and 11 bases had no gene match. Germline CDR1 and CDR2: SEHNR and FQNEAQ (reference sequence). This CDR3 is CASSPWDRRFATNEKLFF. The CDR3 coding sequence is TGTGCCAGCAGCCCCTGGGACAGGCGATTTGCAACTAATGAAAAACTGTTTTTT.